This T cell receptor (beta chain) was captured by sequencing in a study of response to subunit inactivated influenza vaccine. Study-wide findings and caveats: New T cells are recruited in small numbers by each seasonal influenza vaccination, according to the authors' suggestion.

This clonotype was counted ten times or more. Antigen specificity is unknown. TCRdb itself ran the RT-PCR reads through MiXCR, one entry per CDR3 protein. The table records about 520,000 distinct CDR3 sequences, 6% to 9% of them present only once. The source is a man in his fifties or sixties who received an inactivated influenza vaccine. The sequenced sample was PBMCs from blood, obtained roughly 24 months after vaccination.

In DNA form, the CDR3 reads TGTGCCAGCGGGAGACTAGCGGCCTCCTACGAGCAGTACTTC. The encoded protein is CASGRLAASYEQYF. The chain employs TRBV6-2 or TRBV6-3 and TRBJ2-7, with 9 bases fitting TRBD2. The CDR3 loop spans 14 amino acids. V trimming: 8 bases; J trimming: 0 bases; junction bases outside the gene matches: 5. CDR1 and CDR2 from the germline V gene are MNHEY and SVGEGT.